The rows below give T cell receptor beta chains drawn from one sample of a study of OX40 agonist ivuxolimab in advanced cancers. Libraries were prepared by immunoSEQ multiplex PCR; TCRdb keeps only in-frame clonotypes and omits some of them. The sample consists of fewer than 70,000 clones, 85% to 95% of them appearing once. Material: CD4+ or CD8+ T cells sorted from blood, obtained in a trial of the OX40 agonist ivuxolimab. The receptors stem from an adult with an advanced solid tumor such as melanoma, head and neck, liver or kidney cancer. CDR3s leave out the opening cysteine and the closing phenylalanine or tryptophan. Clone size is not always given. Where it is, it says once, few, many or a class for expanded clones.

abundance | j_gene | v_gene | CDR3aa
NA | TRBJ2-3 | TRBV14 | ASSQNRVDTQY
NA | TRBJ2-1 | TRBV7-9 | ASSLAIPSSYNEQF
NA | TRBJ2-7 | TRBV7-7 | ASSSPRFYEQY
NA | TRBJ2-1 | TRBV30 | AWSGQVLLGNEQF
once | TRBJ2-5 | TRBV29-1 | SVVIYLKETQY
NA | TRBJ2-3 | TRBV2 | ASGTSFTDTQY
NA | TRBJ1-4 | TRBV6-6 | ASSYGQRNEKLF
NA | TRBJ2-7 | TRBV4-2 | ASSQVDAPRAYEQY
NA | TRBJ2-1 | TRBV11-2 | ASSPGLYEQF
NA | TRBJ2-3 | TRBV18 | ASSPVRGPSTDTQY
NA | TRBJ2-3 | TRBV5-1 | ASSFGGSITDTQY
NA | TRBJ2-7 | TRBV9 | ASSAQNGVEQY
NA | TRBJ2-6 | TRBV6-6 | ASSYPEMSGANVLT
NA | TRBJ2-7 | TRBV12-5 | ASGLVAGGLSEQY
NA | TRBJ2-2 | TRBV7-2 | ASRKVALAENTGELF
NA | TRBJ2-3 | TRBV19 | ASSIGYSTDTQY
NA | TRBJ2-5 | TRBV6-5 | ASSESLTQY
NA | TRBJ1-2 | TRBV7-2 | ASSLDFGSYGYT
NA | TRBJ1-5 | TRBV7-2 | ASSPFNSNQPQH
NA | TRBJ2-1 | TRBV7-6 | ASSPYGDYNEQF
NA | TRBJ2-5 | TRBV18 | ASSPRGDETQY
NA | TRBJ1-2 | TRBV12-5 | ASGPHDPPRYT
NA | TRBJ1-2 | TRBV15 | ATSRRGGHGYT
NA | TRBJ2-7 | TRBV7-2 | ASKPGSTYEQY
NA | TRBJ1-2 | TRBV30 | AWSAIVLGYGYT
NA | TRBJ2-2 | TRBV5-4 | ASSPPSYANTGELF
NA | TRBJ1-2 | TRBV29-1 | SVGQGAYGYT
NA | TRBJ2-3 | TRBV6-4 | ASSDLGLLTDTQY
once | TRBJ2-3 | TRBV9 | ASSAPETDTQY
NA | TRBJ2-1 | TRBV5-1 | ASSSPLGLAQLYNEQF
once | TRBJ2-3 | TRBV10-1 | ASSAGNPTDTQY
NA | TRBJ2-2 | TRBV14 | ASSQWTGSGELF
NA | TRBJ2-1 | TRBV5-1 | ASSRVPGLAGLARSSYNEQF
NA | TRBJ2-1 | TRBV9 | ASSVELADYNEQF
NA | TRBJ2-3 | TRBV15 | ATSRDGTGGTDTQY
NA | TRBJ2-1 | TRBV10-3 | AISAGTGTGGEQF
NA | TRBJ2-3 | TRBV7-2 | ASSSPAVRVDTQY
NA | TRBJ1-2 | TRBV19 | ASSIYQGAADGYT
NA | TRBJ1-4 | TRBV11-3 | ASSPNPGYNEKLF
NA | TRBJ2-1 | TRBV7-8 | ASSLGQGGDSKQF
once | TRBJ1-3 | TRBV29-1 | SVMVSSGNTIY
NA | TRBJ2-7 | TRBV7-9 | ASSSEGLAGGGEQY
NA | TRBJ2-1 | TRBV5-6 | ASSPRLAGVTYNEQF
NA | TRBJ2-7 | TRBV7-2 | ASSRRATGTAYEQY